This entry lists 29 T cell receptor beta chains sequenced from one sample in a study of blood T cell repertoires in COVID-19. The method was immunoSEQ multiplex PCR; TCRdb's version includes in-frame clones alone and lacks a portion of them. Of approximately 89,000 clones listed, approximately 80% are singletons. The sample consisted of peripheral blood. These receptors were collected from a man in his 70s with COVID-19, enrolled during active disease.

The CDR3 region is CASSLRASGDEQYF. The CDR3 DNA reads as TGCGCCAGCAGCTTGAGGGCTAGCGGGGACGAGCAGTACTTC. The chain couples TRBV5-1 to TRBJ2-7; 9 bases line up with TRBD2. Trimming removed 1 base from V and 5 bases from J; junction bases left unmatched: 4. Per the germline V gene, CDR1 is SGHRS and CDR2 is YFSETQ. The CDR3 covers 14 residues. Complete variable domain (other parts from reference TRBV5-1 and TRBJ2-7): KAGVTQTPRYLIKTRGQQVTLSCSPISGHRSVSWYQQTPGQGLQFLFEYFSETQRNKGNFPGRFSGRQFSNSRSEMNVSTLELGDSALYLCASSLRASGDEQYFGPGTRLTVT.

J is TRBJ2-2 and V is TRBV25-1; D gene uncertain. Germline V gene data show CDR1 as MGHDK and CDR2 as SYGVNS. The V gene lost 5 bases and the J gene lost 2 bases, with 3 bases spanning the gap. The CDR3 is 12 amino acids. The CDR3 nucleotides are TGTGCCAGCAGTTTAAACACCGGGGAGCTGTTTTTT. This translates into CASSLNTGELFF.

This clone was seen just once. The chain combines TRBV6-5 with TRBJ1-4; 7 bases match TRBD1. Germline trimming cut 4 bases from V and 4 bases from J; bases unmatched to any gene: 6. The CDR3 is 15 residues long. Looked up from germline, CDR1 is MNHEY and CDR2 is SVGAGI. The chain's CDR3 is CASSSRQGNNEKLFF. The CDR3 DNA follows: TGTGCCAGCAGTTCGCGACAGGGTAATAATGAAAAACTGTTTTTT.

In this sample, this clone turned up a few times. The genes are TRBV9 and TRBJ2-1; D might be TRBD2 (6 bases). CDR1 SGDLS and CDR2 YYNGEE come from the germline V gene. Trimming took 7 bases from V and 0 from J, leaving 14 bases between them. The CDR3 consists of 15 residues. The CDR3 here is CASAEKTSSYNEQFF. The DNA for the CDR3 is TGTGCCAGCGCCGAGAAGACTAGCTCCTACAATGAGCAGTTCTTC.

This clone has only one observation. The gene calls are TRBV7-2 and TRBJ2-2; 13 bases align to TRBD2. CDR1 SGHTA and CDR2 FQGNSA come from the germline V gene. This CDR3 spans 17 amino acids. V shed 2 bases, J shed 7 bases, and the junction held 7 bases outside the gene matches. In DNA form, the CDR3 reads TGTGCCAGCAGCTTAACTAGCGGGAGGGCCATGGGCGGGGAGCTGTTTTTT. This translates into CASSLTSGRAMGGELFF.

The chain carries TRBV5-1 and TRBJ2-7; 9 bases fit TRBD2. The CDR3 extends over 15 amino acids. V shed 0 bases, J shed 3 bases, and the junction held 4 bases outside the gene matches. CDR1 SGHRS and CDR2 YFSETQ come from the germline V gene. CDR3 amino acids: CASSLAGREGYEQYF. The CDR3 nucleotides are TGCGCCAGCAGCTTGGCTGGGCGGGAGGGCTACGAGCAGTACTTC.

The chain carries TRBV4-3 and TRBJ1-5; 8 positions agree with TRBD1. V lost 0 bases, J lost 7 bases, and 11 bases stayed unmatched. CDR3 length: 17 amino acids. Germline V gives CDR1 LGHNA, CDR2 YSLEER. CDR3 in amino acids: CASSQDAANRGGQPQHF. CDR3 in DNA: TGCGCCAGCAGCCAAGATGCGGCGAACAGGGGGGGACAGCCCCAGCATTTT.

This chain connects TRBV7-9 to TRBJ1-4; D remains ambiguous. Germline CDR1 reads SEHNR; CDR2 reads FQNEAQ (reference sequence). The CDR3 is 16 amino acids. Trimming stripped 2 bases from V and 0 bases from J, with 10 bases between. CDR3 amino acids: CASSLNRGSTNEKLFF. The CDR3 DNA reads as TGTGCCAGCAGCTTAAACCGGGGATCAACTAATGAAAAACTGTTTTTT.

The chain joins TRBV9 to TRBJ2-1; TRBD1 matches at 9 bases. Germline V CDR1 and CDR2: SGDLS, YYNGEE. There are 15 residues in the CDR3. With V trimmed by 0 bases and J by 8 bases, 6 bases remained unmatched. DNA of the CDR3: TGTGCCAGCAGCGTAGGGACAGGGGTTTTTCATGAGCAGTTCTTC. Amino acid sequence: CASSVGTGVFHEQFF.

The rearrangement links TRBV7-9 to TRBJ1-2; the D gene is possibly TRBD1 (5 bases). This CDR3 comprises 11 residues. The V gene lost 1 base and the J gene lost 8 bases, with 5 bases spanning the gap. Germline-derived CDR1 and CDR2 are SEHNR and FQNEAQ (reference sequence). CDR3 region: CASSLGGGYTF. CDR3 coding DNA: TGTGCCAGCAGCTTAGGGGGCGGCTACACCTTC.

The rearrangement links TRBV18 to TRBJ1-1; D might be TRBD1 (6 bases). Germline CDR1 KGHSH, CDR2 LQKENI. This CDR3 spans 15 amino acids. V lost 0 bases and J 6 bases, leaving 14 bases between the germline ends. The CDR3 DNA reads TGTGCCAGCTCACCACCCCGGGACAAACGATCTGAAGCTTTCTTT. Translating it yields CASSPPRDKRSEAFF.

The chain's CDR3 is CASSVASGRALQDTQYF. In DNA form, the CDR3 reads TGTGCCAGCAGCGTAGCTAGTGGGAGGGCTCTTCAAGATACGCAGTATTTT. V and J are TRBV9 and TRBJ2-3; 7 bases map to TRBD2. J was trimmed by 5 bases and V by 0 bases; bases with no gene match: 12. The CDR3 has 17 amino acids. Germline CDR1 SGDLS, CDR2 YYNGEE.

This clone occurred a few times. V is TRBV4-2 and J is TRBJ2-7; 8 bases align to TRBD2. CDR3 length equals 15 residues. The V gene's germline CDR1 is LGHNA and CDR2 YNFKEQ. The junction had 6 bases not matched to a gene; V was cut back by 0 bases and J by 5 bases. This CDR3 is CASSQEPSGHHEQYF. The CDR3, as DNA: TGTGCCAGCAGCCAAGAGCCTAGCGGGCACCACGAGCAGTACTTC.

The chain employs TRBV7-9 and TRBJ1-2, with D possibly being TRBD1 (6 bases). The ends were cut back, 4 bases at V and 3 bases at J, with 18 bases in the middle. The CDR3 sequence is 16 residues long. Germline V gene lookup returns CDR1 SEHNR and CDR2 FQNEAQ (reference sequence). In DNA, the CDR3 is TGTGCCAGCAGCTCCGACAGGCCCCCGGAGGACTATGGCTACACCTTC. It yields the protein CASSSDRPPEDYGYTF.

This clone is a singleton in its sample. V and J are TRBV4-3 and TRBJ1-2; D is possibly TRBD1 (6 bases). The CDR3 loop spans 15 amino acids. V gave up 0 bases and J gave up 4 bases, with 12 bases separating them. CDR1 is LGHNA, CDR2 YSLEER, per germline. For the CDR3, the DNA is TGCGCCAGCAGCCAAGAAACAGGGAGAGGCTATGGCTACACCTTC. This sequence encodes CASSQETGRGYGYTF.

V and J are TRBV2 and TRBJ1-2; D call uncertain. V was cut by 3 bases and J by 3 bases, with 8 bases left in between. The CDR3 sequence is 13 residues long. Per germline, CDR1 SNHLY and CDR2 FYNNEI. Written as DNA, the CDR3 is TGTGCCAGCAGTGAGTCGGGTTACTATGGCTACACCTTC. Its protein is CASSESGYYGYTF.

The CDR3 here is CASSAGLAGDYSYNEQFF. The CDR3 nucleotides are TGTGCCAGCAGCGCAGGGCTAGCGGGTGACTACTCCTACAATGAGCAGTTCTTC. The chain employs TRBV9 and TRBJ2-1; 8 positions agree with TRBD2. Losses at the gene ends were 3 bases for V and 0 bases for J; bases not matched to a gene: 11. There are 18 residues in the CDR3. Germline loops: CDR1 SGDLS, CDR2 YYNGEE.

The V gene is TRBV28, the J gene TRBJ2-7, with 7 bases lining up with TRBD1. The CDR3 runs 13 residues. V dropped 7 bases and J dropped 2; count of bases not matched to a gene: 5. CDR1 is MDHEN, CDR2 SYDVKM, per germline. The CDR3: CASMETGTYEQYF. The CDR3 DNA reads TGTGCCAGCATGGAGACAGGGACCTACGAGCAGTACTTC.

The chain has TRBV6-1 and TRBJ1-3; D is unclear. CDR1 and CDR2 from the germline V gene are MNHNS and SASEGT. V lost 2 bases and J 1 base, leaving 12 bases between the germline ends. This CDR3 region has 16 residues. The CDR3, as DNA: TGTGCCAGCAGTGAATACCGAACTTATTCTGGAAACACCATATATTTT. Its protein is CASSEYRTYSGNTIYF.

The gene calls are TRBV9 and TRBJ2-1; TRBD2 aligns across 7 bases. The V and J ends lost 2 bases and 4 bases, in that order; junction bases with no gene match: 6. CDR1 and CDR2 from the germline V gene are SGDLS and YYNGEE. The CDR3 extends over 15 amino acids. The CDR3 coding sequence is TGTGCCAGCAGCGTGACGGGACTAACTTACAATGAGCAGTTCTTC. Translated: CASSVTGLTYNEQFF. Full variable domain (remainder filled in from reference TRBV9 and TRBJ2-1): DSGVTQTPKHLITATGQRVTLRCSPRSGDLSVYWYQQSLDQGLQFLIQYYNGEERAKGNILERFSAQQFPDLHSELNLSSLELGDSALYFCASSVTGLTYNEQFFGPGTRLTVL.

This clone came up a few times. The chain combines TRBV4-3 with TRBJ2-1; 8 bases agree with TRBD2. The ends lost 0 bases at V and 6 bases at J; junction bases unmatched: 7. CDR3 size: 16 residues. Germline CDR1 LGHNA, CDR2 YSLEER. The CDR3 here is CASSQDWREVGNEQFF. The CDR3 DNA reads TGCGCCAGCAGCCAAGATTGGCGGGAGGTAGGCAATGAGCAGTTCTTC.

The chain couples TRBV9 to TRBJ1-6, with no clear D. Germline loops: CDR1 SGDLS, CDR2 YYNGEE. V shed 0 bases and J shed 7 bases, with 14 bases lying between them. The CDR3 spans 16 residues. CDR3 sequence reads: CASSVAAGRTNSPLHF. As DNA, the CDR3 is TGTGCCAGCAGCGTAGCGGCGGGTCGGACCAATTCACCCCTCCACTTT.

This clone was counted a single time. The V and J genes are TRBV10-2 and TRBJ2-3; D may be TRBD2 (5 bases). V lost 6 bases and J lost 1, with 8 bases in between. CDR1 is WSHSY, CDR2 SAAADI, per germline. CDR3 length: 13 residues. The CDR3, as DNA: TGCGCCAGCAGACTAGTAGGCACAGATACGCAGTATTTT. This gives the protein CASRLVGTDTQYF.

The chain recombines TRBV19 with TRBJ2-7, with TRBD2 matching 7 bases. The ends lost 6 bases at V and 3 bases at J; junction bases unmatched: 11. Germline assignment: CDR1 LNHDA and CDR2 SQIVND (reference sequence). This CDR3 region has 15 residues. CDR3 nucleotide sequence: TGTGCCAGTAGCCTCTCGGGCGGGGGTGGCTACGAGCAGTACTTC. Protein product: CASSLSGGGGYEQYF.

The V call is TRBV24-1, the J call TRBJ2-7; D gene unclear. The ends were cut back, 2 bases at V and 8 bases at J, with 9 bases in the middle. The CDR3 covers 12 residues. The germline V gene encodes CDR1 KGHDR and CDR2 SFDVKD. CDR3 region: CATSDWSWKQYF. The CDR3 DNA follows: TGTGCCACCAGTGATTGGAGTTGGAAGCAGTACTTC.

The chain employs TRBV29-1 and TRBJ2-1, with a possible D match to TRBD2 (5 bases). The CDR3 has 10 amino acids. Germline V lookup: CDR1 SQVTM, CDR2 ANQGSEA. The V gene lost 4 bases and the J gene lost 8 bases, with 6 bases spanning the gap. In DNA form, the CDR3 reads TGCAGCGTTGGAGGGTATGAGCAGTTCTTC. It is translated as CSVGGYEQFF.

The V and J genes are TRBV10-1 and TRBJ2-1; no reliable D call. Trimming took off 4 bases at V and 6 bases at J, with 13 bases between the two ends. In germline, CDR1 is WNHNN, CDR2 SYGVQD (reference sequence). There are 14 residues in the CDR3. This CDR3 is CASSASPVVNEQFF. The CDR3 DNA follows: TGCGCCAGCAGTGCAAGTCCGGTGGTCAATGAGCAGTTCTTC.

This chain uses TRBV18 with TRBJ1-4, with D perhaps matching TRBD1 (6 bases). Looked up from germline, CDR1 is KGHSH and CDR2 is LQKENI. This CDR3 region has 14 residues. V was trimmed by 8 bases and J by 5 bases, leaving 15 bases between them. The CDR3 DNA follows: TGTGCCAGCCTCGGGACAACGGGGAATGAAAAACTGTTTTTT. Amino acid sequence: CASLGTTGNEKLFF.

The CDR3 reads CASSACMVGANSYEQYF. The CDR3 DNA reads as TGTGCCAGCAGCGCCTGTATGGTGGGGGCGAACTCCTACGAGCAGTACTTC. This chain links TRBV21-1 with TRBJ2-7; TRBD1 was called by the table and not checked on the DNA. TRBV21-1 is a known pseudogene. There are 17 residues in the CDR3.